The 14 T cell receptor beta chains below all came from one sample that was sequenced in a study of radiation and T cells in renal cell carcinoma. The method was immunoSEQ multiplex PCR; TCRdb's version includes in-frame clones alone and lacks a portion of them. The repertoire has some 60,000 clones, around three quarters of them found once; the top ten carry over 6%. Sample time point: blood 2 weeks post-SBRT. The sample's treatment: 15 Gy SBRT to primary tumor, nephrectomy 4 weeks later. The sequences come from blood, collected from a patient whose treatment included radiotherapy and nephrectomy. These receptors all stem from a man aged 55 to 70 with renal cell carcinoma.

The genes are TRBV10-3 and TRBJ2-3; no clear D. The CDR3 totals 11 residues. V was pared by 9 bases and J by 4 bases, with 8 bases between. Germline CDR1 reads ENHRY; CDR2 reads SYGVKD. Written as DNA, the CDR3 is TGTGCCATTCAGAAGGCAGATACGCAGTATTTT. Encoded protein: CAIQKADTQYF.

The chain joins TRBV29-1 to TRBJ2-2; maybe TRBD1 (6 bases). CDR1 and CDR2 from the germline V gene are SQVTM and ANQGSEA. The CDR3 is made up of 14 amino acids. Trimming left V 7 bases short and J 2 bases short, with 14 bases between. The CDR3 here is CSAEQGYNTGELFF. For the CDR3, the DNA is TGCAGCGCTGAGCAGGGGTATAACACCGGGGAGCTGTTTTTT.

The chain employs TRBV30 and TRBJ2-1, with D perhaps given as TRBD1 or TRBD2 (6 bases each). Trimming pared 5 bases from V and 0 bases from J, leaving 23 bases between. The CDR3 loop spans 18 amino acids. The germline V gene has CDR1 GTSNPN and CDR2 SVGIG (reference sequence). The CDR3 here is CAWFGTGAFLRSYNEQFF. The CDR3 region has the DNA TGTGCCTGGTTCGGGACGGGGGCTTTTTTACGCTCCTACAATGAGCAGTTCTTC.

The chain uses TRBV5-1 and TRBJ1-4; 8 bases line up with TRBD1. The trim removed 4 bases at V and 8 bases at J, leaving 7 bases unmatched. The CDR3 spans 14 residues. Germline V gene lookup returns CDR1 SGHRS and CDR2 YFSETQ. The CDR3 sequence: CASSPTGVEEKLFF. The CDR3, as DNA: TGCGCCAGCAGCCCGACAGGGGTAGAGGAAAAACTGTTTTTT. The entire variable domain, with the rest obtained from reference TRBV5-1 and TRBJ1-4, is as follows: KAGVTQTPRYLIKTRGQQVTLSCSPISGHRSVSWYQQTPGQGLQFLFEYFSETQRNKGNFPGRFSGRQFSNSRSEMNVSTLELGDSALYLCASSPTGVEEKLFFGSGTQLSVL.

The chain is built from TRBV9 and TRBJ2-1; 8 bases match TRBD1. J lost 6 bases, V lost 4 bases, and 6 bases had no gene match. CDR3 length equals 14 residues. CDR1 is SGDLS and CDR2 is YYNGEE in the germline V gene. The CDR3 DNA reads TGTGCCAGCAGCATCGGACAGGGCCGCAATGAGCAGTTCTTC. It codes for CASSIGQGRNEQFF.

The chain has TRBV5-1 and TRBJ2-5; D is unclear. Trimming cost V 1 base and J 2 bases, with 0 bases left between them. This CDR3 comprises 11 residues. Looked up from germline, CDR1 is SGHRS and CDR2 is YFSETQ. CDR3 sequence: CASSLQETQYF. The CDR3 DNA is TGCGCCAGCAGCTTGCAAGAGACCCAGTACTTC.

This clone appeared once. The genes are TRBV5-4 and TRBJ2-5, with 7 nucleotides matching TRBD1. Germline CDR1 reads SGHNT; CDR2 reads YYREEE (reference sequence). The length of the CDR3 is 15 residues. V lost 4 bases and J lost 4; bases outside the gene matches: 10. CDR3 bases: TGTGCCAGCAGCGACACAGGGGCCTGGGGAGAGACCCAGTACTTC. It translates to CASSDTGAWGETQYF.

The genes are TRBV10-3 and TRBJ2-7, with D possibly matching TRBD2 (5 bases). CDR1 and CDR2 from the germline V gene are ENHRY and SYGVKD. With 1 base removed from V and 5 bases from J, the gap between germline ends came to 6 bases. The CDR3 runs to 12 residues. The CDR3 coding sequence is TGTGCCATCAGTGAGTTCGGGAACGAGCAGTACGTC. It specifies CAISEFGNEQYV.

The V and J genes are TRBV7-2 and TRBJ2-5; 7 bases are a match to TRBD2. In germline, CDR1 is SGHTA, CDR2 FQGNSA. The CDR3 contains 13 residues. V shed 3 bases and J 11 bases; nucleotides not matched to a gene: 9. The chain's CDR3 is CASSFAGPREQYF. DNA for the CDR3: TGTGCCAGCAGCTTTGCAGGCCCGCGGGAGCAGTACTTC.

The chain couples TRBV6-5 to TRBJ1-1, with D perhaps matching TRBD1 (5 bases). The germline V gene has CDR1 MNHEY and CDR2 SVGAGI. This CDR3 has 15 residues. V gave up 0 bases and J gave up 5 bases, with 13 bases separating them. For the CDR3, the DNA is TGTGCCAGCAGTTACTCGATCGTTAGGGGAACTGAAGCTTTCTTT. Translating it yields CASSYSIVRGTEAFF.

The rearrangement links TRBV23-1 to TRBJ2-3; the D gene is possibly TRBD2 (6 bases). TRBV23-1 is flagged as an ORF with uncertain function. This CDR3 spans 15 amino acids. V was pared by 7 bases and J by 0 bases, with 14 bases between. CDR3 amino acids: CASTCGASSTDTQYF. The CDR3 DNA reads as TGCGCCAGCACTTGCGGGGCCTCTAGCACAGATACGCAGTATTTT.

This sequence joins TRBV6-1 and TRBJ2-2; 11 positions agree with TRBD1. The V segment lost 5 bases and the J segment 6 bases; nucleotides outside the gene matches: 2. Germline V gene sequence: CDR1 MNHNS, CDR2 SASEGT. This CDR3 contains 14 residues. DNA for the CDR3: TGTGCCAGCAGTAGGACAGGGGGCTCCGGGGAGCTGTTTTTT. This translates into CASSRTGGSGELFF.

This CDR3 reads CASSEEDRAYNEQFF. The DNA for the CDR3 is TGTGCCAGCAGTGAAGAGGACAGGGCCTACAATGAGCAGTTCTTC. This chain joins TRBV6-1 and TRBJ2-1; 8 nucleotides align to TRBD1. After removal of 1 base from V and 2 bases from J, the junction contained 1 base not matched to a gene. The CDR3 consists of 15 residues. CDR1 MNHNS and CDR2 SASEGT come from the germline V gene.

The CDR3 reads CSVVVQGEKLFF. CDR3 nucleotide sequence: TGCAGCGTTGTTGTACAGGGTGAAAAACTGTTTTTT. The gene calls are TRBV29-1 and TRBJ1-4, with D tentatively TRBD1 (6 bases). Germline CDR1 SQVTM, CDR2 ANQGSEA. This CDR3 has 12 amino acids. The V and J ends lost 4 bases and 7 bases respectively, with 10 bases between them.